The rows below give T cell receptor beta chains drawn from one sample of a study of cytomegalovirus exposure and HLA in healthy donors. This table comes from immunoSEQ multiplex PCR, and its TCRdb copy is limited to in-frame clones, with some not included. The sample has about 150,000 clones; about 86% are singletons. Sequencing input: PBMCs. These receptors came from a man younger than 30 in good health and CMV-seropositive. The CDR3 runs from the conserved cysteine through the conserved F or W. The order of the fields is V gene, D gene, clone size, J gene, CDR3 protein, CDR3 DNA. A D gene is named only where the DNA matches it firmly. For some rows the clone size is stated as once, few or many, or as a class when expanded; others skip it.

>TRBV2|TRBD2|NA|TRBJ2-3
CASSLRLAGLTDTQYF
TGTGCCAGCAGTCTTCGACTAGCGGGGCTCACAGATACGCAGTATTTT
>TRBV6-6|NA|once|TRBJ2-4
CASSPGLLGGKNIQYF
TGTGCCAGCAGCCCGGGACTTCTTGGGGGCAAAAACATTCAGTACTTC
>TRBV15|NA|NA|TRBJ1-2
CATSRGRNTPGGYTF
TGTGCCACCAGCAGAGGAAGGAACACCCCGGGGGGCTACACCTTC
>TRBV5-6|NA|medium-sized|TRBJ1-1
CASSLYGQGGRTEAFF
TGTGCCAGCAGCTTGTACGGGCAGGGCGGTCGGACTGAAGCTTTCTTT
>TRBV19|TRBD1|NA|TRBJ2-7
CASSSGQGPYEQYF
TGTGCCAGTAGTTCAGGACAGGGGCCCTACGAGCAGTACTTC
>TRBV23-1|TRBD1|NA|TRBJ1-4
CASSQCRGRSEKLFF
TGCGCCAGCAGTCAATGTAGGGGGCGAAGTGAAAAACTGTTTTTT
>TRBV2|NA|NA|TRBJ1-1
CASSTGSEAFF
TGTGCCAGCAGCACAGGGAGTGAAGCTTTCTTT
>TRBV5-1|TRBD1|NA|TRBJ1-2
CASSPGTGDYGYTF
TGCGCCAGCAGCCCAGGGACAGGTGACTATGGCTACACCTTC
>TRBV25-1|NA|NA|TRBJ2-7
CASSEPSSYEQYF
TGTGCCAGCAGTGAACCGAGCTCCTACGAGCAGTACTTC
>TRBV5-1|TRBD1|NA|TRBJ1-1
CASRWRQGANTEAFF
TGCGCCAGCAGGTGGCGACAGGGGGCGAACACTGAAGCTTTCTTT
>TRBV6-5|TRBD1|NA|TRBJ1-5
CASRPDRMGNQPQHF
TGTGCCAGCAGACCGGACAGGATGGGAAACCAGCCCCAGCATTTT
>TRBV5-1|TRBD1|NA|TRBJ1-2
CASSLNRGDYGYTF
TGCGCCAGCAGTCTGAACAGGGGGGACTATGGCTACACCTTC
>TRBV7-2|NA|NA|TRBJ1-1
CASSLWSTEAFF
TGTGCCAGCAGCTTATGGAGCACTGAAGCTTTCTTT
>TRBV27|NA|NA|TRBJ2-7
CASSPLSAAYEQYF
TGTGCCAGCAGTCCTCTCAGTGCGGCCTACGAGCAGTACTTC
>TRBV5-4|NA|NA|TRBJ1-2
CASSYRQEGYGYTF
TGTGCCAGCAGCTATAGACAGGAAGGCTATGGCTACACCTTC
>TRBV6-1|TRBD1|NA|TRBJ1-2
CASSELTGGATF
TGTGCCAGCAGTGAATTGACAGGGGGGGCCACCTTC
>TRBV11-1|NA|NA|TRBJ1-1
CASSRGRHNTEAFF
TGTGCCAGCAGCCGCGGCCGGCATAACACTGAAGCTTTCTTT
>TRBV11-3|NA|NA|TRBJ1-3
CASSLSSGNTIYF
TGTGCCAGCAGCTTATCTTCTGGAAACACCATATATTTT
>TRBV10-3|TRBD2|NA|TRBJ2-3
CAISGISGRAGATQYF
TGTGCCATCAGTGGGATTAGCGGGAGGGCAGGCGCTACGCAGTATTTT
>TRBV9|NA|once|TRBJ2-7
CASSVGDSEQYF
TGTGCCAGCAGCGTGGGGGACTCGGAGCAGTACTTC
>TRBV2|TRBD2|NA|TRBJ2-1
CASKIGLAIYNEQFF
TGTGCCAGCAAGATAGGACTAGCGATATACAATGAGCAGTTCTTC
>TRBV30|NA|NA|TRBJ2-2
CAWSFGRTGELFF
TGTGCCTGGAGTTTCGGGAGAACCGGGGAGCTGTTTTTT
>TRBV19|TRBD2|NA|TRBJ2-2
CASRLAGGFGYTGELFF
TGTGCCAGCCGACTAGCGGGAGGGTTCGGATACACCGGGGAGCTGTTTTTT
>TRBV29-1|NA|NA|TRBJ1-2
CSVEGATNYGYTF
TGCAGCGTTGAAGGGGCAACTAACTATGGCTACACCTTC
>TRBV6-6|NA|NA|TRBJ2-7
CASSYGGRAYEQYF
TGTGCCAGCAGTTACGGCGGCAGGGCCTACGAGCAGTACTTC
>TRBV11-2|NA|NA|TRBJ1-1
CASRREEAFF
TGTGCCAGTAGGCGGGAAGAAGCTTTCTTT
>TRBV6-5|NA|NA|TRBJ1-1
CASSYTDRRYAFF
TGTGCCAGCAGTTACACCGACAGGAGGTACGCTTTCTTT
>TRBV4-2|TRBD2|NA|TRBJ2-1
CASSQVLAGGPDEQFF
TGTGCCAGCAGCCAAGTCCTAGCGGGAGGGCCGGATGAGCAGTTCTTC
>TRBV11-3|TRBD2|once|TRBJ2-2
CASSLWGGTVPGELFF
TGTGCCAGCAGCCTATGGGGAGGGACGGTCCCCGGGGAGCTGTTTTTT
>TRBV15|TRBD1|NA|TRBJ2-7
CATSRVGWQGAYEQYF
TGTGCCACCAGCAGAGTAGGTTGGCAGGGGGCCTACGAGCAGTACTTC
>TRBV18|TRBD1|once|TRBJ1-4
CASSLMGQYNEKLFF
TGTGCCAGCTCGCTTATGGGACAGTATAATGAAAAACTGTTTTTT
>TRBV7-6|NA|NA|TRBJ1-2
CASSPSPGTFYGYTF
TGTGCCAGCAGCCCATCGCCCGGGACTTTCTATGGCTACACCTTC
>TRBV6-6|TRBD2|once|TRBJ2-1
CASSLLTGGLGDEQFF
TGTGCCAGCAGTCTCTTAACGGGGGGGTTGGGGGATGAGCAGTTCTTC
>TRBV6-1|TRBD1|NA|TRBJ1-1
CASSWTGVNTEAFF
TGTGCCAGCAGTTGGACAGGGGTGAACACTGAAGCTTTCTTT
>TRBV4-3|NA|NA|TRBJ2-6
CASSQDRRATGANVLTF
TGCGCCAGCAGCCAAGATAGGAGGGCTACCGGGGCCAACGTCCTGACTTTC
>TRBV7-9|TRBD2|NA|TRBJ2-1
CASSLEAGGRDEQFF
TGTGCCAGCAGCTTAGAAGCGGGAGGTAGAGATGAGCAGTTCTTC
>TRBV7-8|NA|NA|TRBJ2-3
CASSSGGSAADTQYF
TGTGCCAGCAGCTCCGGCGGGTCTGCGGCGGATACGCAGTATTTT
>TRBV11-2|TRBD2|NA|TRBJ2-1
CASSLRGILGTSSNEQFF
TGTGCCAGCAGCTTAAGGGGGATCCTCGGGACTAGCAGCAATGAGCAGTTCTTC
>TRBV15|TRBD2|NA|TRBJ2-1
CATSTSSGGSYNEQFF
TGTGCCACCAGCACGTCCAGCGGGGGCTCCTACAATGAGCAGTTCTTC
>TRBV7-3|TRBD1|NA|TRBJ2-3
CASSLIGGQGTDTQYF
TGTGCCAGCAGCTTAATAGGTGGACAGGGCACAGATACGCAGTATTTT
>TRBV5-6|NA|NA|TRBJ1-2
CASSLETGGTYRGYTF
TGTGCCAGCAGCTTGGAGACAGGAGGAACCTATCGGGGCTACACCTTC
>TRBV19|NA|NA|TRBJ1-2
CASTEEGALWTSYGYTF
TGTGCCAGTACGGAGGAAGGTGCTCTTTGGACGAGCTATGGCTACACCTTC
>TRBV18|NA|NA|TRBJ2-1
CASSDTLRNEQFF
TGTGCCAGCTCAGACACCCTTCGGAATGAGCAGTTCTTC
>TRBV30|NA|NA|TRBJ2-5
CAWTRDTETQYF
TGTGCCTGGACCCGGGACACAGAGACCCAGTACTTC
>TRBV29-1|NA|NA|TRBJ2-3
CSVEGRATDTQYF
TGCAGCGTTGAAGGCCGAGCCACAGATACGCAGTATTTT
>TRBV11-3|NA|few|TRBJ1-1
CASSLDTGSEAFF
TGTGCCAGCAGCTTAGATACAGGGAGTGAAGCTTTCTTT
>TRBV10-3|NA|NA|TRBJ1-1
CAISPGGRELVRTEAFF
TGTGCCATCAGCCCCGGAGGGAGGGAATTGGTCCGAACTGAAGCTTTCTTT
>TRBV4-3|NA|NA|TRBJ2-6
CASSLQGTNVLTF
TGCGCCAGCAGCCTCCAGGGAACCAACGTCCTGACTTTC
>TRBV29-1|NA|NA|TRBJ2-7
CSAGEAGGPYEQYF
TGCAGCGCGGGAGAGGCCGGAGGACCTTACGAGCAGTACTTC
>TRBV27|TRBD2|NA|TRBJ2-2
CASSLWLAGETGELFF
TGTGCCAGCAGTTTATGGCTAGCGGGAGAGACCGGGGAGCTGTTTTTT
>TRBV7-3|NA|NA|TRBJ2-7
CASSLTPSYEQYF
TGTGCCAGCAGCTTAACCCCCAGCTACGAGCAGTACTTC
>TRBV7-9|TRBD1|NA|TRBJ1-5
CASSLGQRNQPQHF
TGTGCCAGCAGCTTGGGACAGCGCAATCAGCCCCAGCATTTT
>TRBV11-3|NA|NA|TRBJ2-7
CASSAAGATSYEQYF
TGTGCCAGCAGTGCCGCGGGGGCAACCTCCTACGAGCAGTACTTC
>TRBV11-3|NA|NA|TRBJ1-1
CASSLVFGGTEAFF
TGTGCCAGCAGCTTAGTGTTCGGGGGGACTGAAGCTTTCTTT
>TRBV6-1|TRBD2|NA|TRBJ2-7
CASSGTSGPPREQYF
TGTGCCAGCAGCGGAACTAGCGGACCCCCTCGCGAGCAGTACTTC
>TRBV7-2|TRBD2|NA|TRBJ2-1
CASSWGLAGGNEQFF
TGTGCCAGCAGTTGGGGACTAGCGGGGGGCAATGAGCAGTTCTTC
>TRBV6-6|NA|NA|TRBJ1-3
CASSRRQSDSGNTIYF
TGTGCCAGCAGCCGGCGGCAGTCTGACTCTGGAAACACCATATATTTT
>TRBV5-1|NA|NA|TRBJ2-2
CASSPGHITGELFF
TGCGCCAGCAGCCCGGGACACATCACCGGGGAGCTGTTTTTT
>TRBV30|TRBD2|NA|TRBJ2-2
CALGLAGVAGELFF
TGTGCCTTGGGACTAGCGGGAGTGGCCGGGGAGCTGTTTTTT
>TRBV7-2|NA|NA|TRBJ1-3
CASSLGPSGNTIYF
TGTGCCAGCAGCTTAGGGCCCTCTGGAAACACCATATATTTT